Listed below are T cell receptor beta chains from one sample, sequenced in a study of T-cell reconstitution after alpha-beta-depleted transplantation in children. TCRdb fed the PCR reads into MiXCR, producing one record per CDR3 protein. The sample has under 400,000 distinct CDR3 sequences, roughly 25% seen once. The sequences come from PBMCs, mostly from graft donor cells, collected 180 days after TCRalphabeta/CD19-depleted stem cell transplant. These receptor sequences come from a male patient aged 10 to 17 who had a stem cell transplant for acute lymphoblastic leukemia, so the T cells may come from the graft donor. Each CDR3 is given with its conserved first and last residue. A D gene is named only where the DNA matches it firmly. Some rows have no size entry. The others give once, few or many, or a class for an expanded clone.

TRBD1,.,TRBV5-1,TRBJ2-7,CASSLQDRPMVDEQYF,TGCGCCAGCAGCTTGCAGGACAGGCCGATGGTGGACGAGCAGTACTTC
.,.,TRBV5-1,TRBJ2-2,CASSRTVDTGELFF,TGCGCCAGCAGTCGGACAGTTGACACCGGGGAGCTGTTTTTT
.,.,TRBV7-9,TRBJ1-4,CASSARGRANEKLFF,TGTGCCAGCAGCGCCCGGGGGCGGGCTAATGAAAAACTGTTTTTT
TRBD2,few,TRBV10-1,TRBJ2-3,CASGSGNTDTQYF,TGCGCCAGCGGTAGCGGGAACACAGATACGCAGTATTTT
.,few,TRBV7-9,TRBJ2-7,CASSNPDYSYEQYF,TGTGCCAGCAGCAACCCGGACTACTCCTACGAGCAGTACTTC
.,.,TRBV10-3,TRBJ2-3,CAISEQLKPGYTDTQYF,TGTGCCATCAGTGAGCAACTCAAACCGGGTTACACAGATACGCAGTATTTT
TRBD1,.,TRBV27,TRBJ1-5,CASIWGTGGNQPQHF,TGTGCCAGCATTTGGGGGACAGGGGGCAATCAGCCCCAGCATTTT
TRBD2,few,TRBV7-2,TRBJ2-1,CASSLVLAYEQFF,TGTGCCAGCAGCTTAGTACTAGCGTATGAGCAGTTCTTC
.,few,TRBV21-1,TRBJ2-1,CASSKCPGRDGYNEQFF,TGTGCCAGCAGCAAATGCCCCGGGAGGGACGGTTACAATGAGCAGTTCTTC
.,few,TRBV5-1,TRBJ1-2,CASSQHLSGSTSNYGYTF,TGCGCCAGCAGCCAGCACCTCAGCGGCAGTACCTCTAACTATGGCTACACCTTC
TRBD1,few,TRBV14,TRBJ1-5,CARKTGGKQPQHF,TGTGCCAGGAAGACAGGGGGTAAACAGCCCCAGCATTTT
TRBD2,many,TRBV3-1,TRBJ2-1,CASSQERMGLAGGEQFF,TGTGCCAGCAGCCAAGAGAGGATGGGACTAGCGGGAGGTGAGCAGTTCTTC
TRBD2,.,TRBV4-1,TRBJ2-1,CASSQVGGRSTYNEQFF,TGCGCCAGCAGCCAAGTAGGCGGGAGGTCTACCTACAATGAGCAGTTCTTC
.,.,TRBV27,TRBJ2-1,CASSFHYSHGTNEQFF,TGTGCCAGCAGTTTTCACTATAGCCACGGTACGAATGAGCAGTTCTTC
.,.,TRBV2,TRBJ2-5,CASSDRGRRQETQYF,TGTGCCAGCAGTGATCGGGGTCGGCGCCAAGAGACCCAGTACTTC
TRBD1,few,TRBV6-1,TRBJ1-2,CASSFYRGSRRDNYGYTF,TGTGCCAGCAGCTTTTACAGGGGTTCCCGAAGAGATAACTATGGCTACACCTTC
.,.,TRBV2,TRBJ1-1,CASSDPNTEAFF,TGTGCCAGCAGTGACCCGAACACTGAAGCTTTCTTT
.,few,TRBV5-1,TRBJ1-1,CASRLGLGNTEAFF,TGCGCCAGCAGGCTGGGGCTCGGGAACACTGAAGCTTTCTTT